This T cell receptor beta chain was sequenced for a study of beta chain features in type 1 diabetes. Regarding the study as a whole: Type 1 diabetes patients had moderately but significantly shorter TCRB CDR3s in all four CD4+ subsets. Within patients, naive, central memory and Treg TCRB repertoires seemed more similar than within healthy donors.

Deletions cut 1 base from V and 4 bases from J, with 5 bases between. Germline V CDR1 and CDR2: SGHNT, YYREEE (reference sequence). This CDR3 spans 12 amino acids. Sorting based on CD45RO/CCR7/CD25/CD127/CD95/CD27 separated CD4+ naive, central memory, regulatory and stem cell-like memory cells. What was sequenced were expressed TCRB transcripts, since all of the isolated RNA had been reverse transcribed. The table came from immunoSEQ multiplex PCR; TCRdb's copy has only in-frame clones and leaves some out. This sample yields 240,000 or so clones, of which about 20% are seen a single time; less than 0.035% belongs to the top ten. This clone was counted a few times. Its antigen remains unknown.

The chain recombines TRBV5-4 with TRBJ2-5; D call uncertain. The sequence was collected from a woman between 40 and 50 years old with type 1 diabetes. The sequenced sample was naive CD4+ T cells from blood. CDR3 in amino acids: CASSLIGETQYF. The CDR3 region has the DNA TGTGCCAGCAGCTTGATCGGAGAGACCCAGTACTTC.